This T cell receptor (beta chain) was captured in a study of identical twins. This clonotype occurred a few times. TCRdb reprocessed the 5' RACE reads with MiXCR, giving one entry per CDR3 protein. The data contain 200,000 to 250,000 distinct CDR3 sequences, around 6.6% of them singletons. The germline V gene encodes CDR1 DFQATT and CDR2 SNEGSKA (reference sequence). The CDR3 totals 12 residues. Trimming took 3 bases from V and 3 from J, leaving 8 bases between them. These data were also reused for a study on yellow fever vaccine responses in identical twins.

The clonotype originates from a woman aged 18-30 years in good health. Sequenced input: memory (CD45RO+) T cells sorted from blood. The V call is TRBV20-1, the J call TRBJ2-5; D is ambiguous. CDR3 protein: CSARGSKETQYF. The CDR3 DNA reads as TGCAGTGCTAGGGGCAGCAAAGAGACCCAGTACTTC.